The source of this T cell receptor beta chain is a study of blood T cell repertoires in COVID-19. Looking at the study overall: COVID-19 samples collected from the United States, Italy and Spain covered acute and convalescent phases.

Authors' analysis steps: The authors estimated nucleated cell counts from reference gene primer amplification. The assay was immunoSEQ multiplex PCR, and TCRdb's table has in-frame clones only and misses some. The V and J calls and clone size were taken over from that table, and D and trimming were inferred from the DNA. This sample carries about 160,000 clones, about 92% of them seen once, and the ten largest clones take about 5.3%. Deletions cut 5 bases from V and 5 bases from J, with 10 bases between. The CDR3 length is 13 residues. The V gene's germline CDR1 is MNHEY and CDR2 SMNVEV (reference sequence).

The sequenced sample was peripheral blood. This receptor was taken from a man aged 25 to 45 with COVID-19, enrolled during active disease. This sequence joins TRBV27 and TRBJ1-5; possibly TRBD1 for D (6 bases). The CDR3 reads CASSRGAYQPQHF. In nucleotides, the CDR3 is TGTGCCAGCAGTCGGGGGGCATATCAGCCCCAGCATTTT.